The T cell receptor (beta chain) under discussion was sequenced for a study of blood T cell repertoires in COVID-19. Study as a whole: Samples of COVID-19 (acute and convalescent) were obtained from the United States, Italy and Spain. T cells, B-cell-depleted T cells, or PBMCs provided the cDNA or gDNA that served as material.

CDR3 length: 15 residues. Trimming shortened V by 2 bases and J by 7 bases, and 16 bases separated the two germline ends. Per the germline V gene, CDR1 is SGHRS and CDR2 is YFSETQ. Original methodology: Using reference gene primer amplification, nucleated cell counts were estimated. Measured with immunoSEQ multiplex PCR; TCRdb has only the in-frame clones, and not every one. That table is the source of V, J and clone size, and D and trimming were worked out from the DNA. The sample has roughly 120,000 clones, approximately 81% seen once; the top ten hold approximately 1.5%. As to this clone: The same CDR3 is also encoded by other DNA sequences in this sample.

The source of this sequence is a man in his fifties or sixties with acute or convalescent COVID-19. The sample consisted of peripheral blood. This chain uses TRBV5-1 with TRBJ1-5; D might be TRBD1 (5 bases). The CDR3 spells CASSLGQGGNQPQHF. In DNA form, the CDR3 reads TGCGCCAGCAGCTTAGGCCAGGGAGGGAACCAGCCCCAGCATTTT.